A single T cell receptor (beta chain) is shown here with its context. Its target is not known. There are 14 residues in the CDR3. Germline CDR1 MGHDK, CDR2 SYGVNS. Trimming took 4 bases from V and 9 from J; bases not matched to a gene: 3. Sequencing used immunoSEQ multiplex PCR; TCRdb keeps in-frame clones, though not all of them. In the table there are millions of clones, roughly 94% of which are singletons. This entry belongs to a study of shared clonotypes between healthy human individuals. Study-wide findings and caveats: Some naive CD4 clonotypes, around 4.7%, turned up in common across several donors.

This chain joins TRBV25-1 and TRBJ1-6; 10 nucleotides agree with TRBD1. This TCR derives from a man aged 18 to 30 in good health. The material sequenced was naive CD4+ T cells sorted from blood. Subset noted: CD45RA+ positively selected. CDR3: CASSVGQGGSPLHF. The CDR3 nucleotides read TGTGCCAGCAGTGTCGGACAGGGGGGTTCACCCCTCCACTTT.